These 22 T cell receptor beta chains were all obtained from the same sample, sequenced in a study of radiotherapy plus CTLA-4 blockade in lung cancer. TCRdb's copy holds only in-frame clones and misses some; the assay was immunoSEQ multiplex PCR. The table lists approximately 77,000 clones, approximately 80% of them singletons. The sample in question was peripheral blood, obtained from a patient treated with radiotherapy plus ipilimumab. These receptor sequences come from a human donor with non-small cell lung cancer who had stable disease on radiotherapy plus ipilimumab.

V and J are TRBV7-2 and TRBJ2-1, with D perhaps being TRBD1 or TRBD2 (5 bases each). CDR1 is SGHTA and CDR2 is FQGNSA in the germline V gene. The CDR3 runs 12 residues. Trimming pared 4 bases from V and 15 bases from J, leaving 16 bases between. CDR3 amino acids: CASSSPGPLAFF. The DNA for the CDR3 is TGTGCCAGCAGCTCCCCGGGACCTCTGGCGTTCTTC.

This rearrangement joins TRBV7-3 to TRBJ2-2; D remains ambiguous. Germline lookup yields CDR1 SGHTA and CDR2 FQGTGA. Trimming stripped 6 bases from V and 3 bases from J, with 8 bases between. The CDR3 contains 13 residues. The CDR3 spells CASSSIDTGELFF. The CDR3 region has the DNA TGTGCCAGCAGTTCTATTGACACCGGGGAGCTGTTTTTT.

The chain is built from TRBV5-4 and TRBJ2-2, with D maybe TRBD1 (5 bases). Germline CDR1 is SGHNT and CDR2 is YYREEE (reference sequence). V was trimmed by 2 bases and J by 4 bases, leaving 9 bases between them. The CDR3 totals 14 residues. The CDR3 spells CASSLGVATGELFF. Here the CDR3 DNA reads TGTGCCAGCAGCTTAGGGGTCGCCACCGGGGAGCTGTTTTTT.

This clone has only one observation. CDR3 DNA: TGCGCCAGCAGCTTTTACGATAGAATCTCCTACGAGCAGTACTTC. As protein: CASSFYDRISYEQYF. The chain recombines TRBV5-1 with TRBJ2-7; no firm D call. CDR3 length: 15 amino acids. Trimming took off 2 bases at V and 0 bases at J, with 12 bases between the two ends. Germline CDR1 reads SGHRS; CDR2 reads YFSETQ.

This chain links TRBV7-3 with TRBJ2-2, with 7 bases that match TRBD2. Trimming removed 4 bases from V and 0 bases from J; junction bases left unmatched: 5. The CDR3 covers 16 residues. Germline CDR1 is SGHTA and CDR2 is FQGTGA. The CDR3 protein is CASSSYSGSNTGELFF. CDR3 nucleotide sequence: TGTGCCAGCAGCTCTTATAGCGGGTCGAACACCGGGGAGCTGTTTTTT.

The chain uses TRBV7-9 and TRBJ2-5, with 9 nucleotides matching TRBD2. The CDR3 sequence is 16 residues long. Unmatched junction bases numbered 9, after V lost 5 bases and J lost 2 bases. Germline lookup yields CDR1 SEHNR and CDR2 FQNEAQ (reference sequence). The CDR3 sequence: CASSLGSAGGQETQYF. CDR3 DNA: TGTGCCAGCAGCCTGGGGTCAGCGGGGGGTCAAGAGACCCAGTACTTC.

The rearrangement uses TRBV7-2 and TRBJ1-2, with TRBD1 matching over 9 bases. Germline V lookup: CDR1 SGHTA, CDR2 FQGNSA. Germline trimming cut 4 bases from V and 4 bases from J; bases unmatched to any gene: 7. CDR3 size: 15 residues. This CDR3 is CASSWGDRVLYGYTF. CDR3 coding DNA: TGTGCCAGCAGCTGGGGGGACAGGGTACTCTATGGCTACACCTTC.

The chain uses TRBV30 and TRBJ2-7; perhaps D is TRBD1 or TRBD2 (5 bases each). The CDR3 totals 13 residues. V lost 0 bases and J lost 6, with 12 bases in between. CDR1 and CDR2 from the germline V gene are GTSNPN and SVGIG (reference sequence). The CDR3 sequence: CAWSVGRAGEQYF. The CDR3, as DNA: TGTGCCTGGAGTGTAGGCAGGGCGGGCGAGCAGTACTTC.

The chain recombines TRBV5-6 with TRBJ2-7; weak D call: TRBD2 (5 bases). CDR3 length: 16 amino acids. V was clipped by 4 bases and J by 2 bases, with 19 bases between them. The V gene's germline CDR1 is SGHDT and CDR2 YYEEEE. DNA for the CDR3: TGTGCCAGCAGCCCGTCCTCCGGCGGGTACACCTACGAGCAGTACTTC. This sequence encodes CASSPSSGGYTYEQYF.

The chain carries TRBV28 and TRBJ2-3; TRBD1 is a possible D gene (5 bases). V lost 8 bases to trimming and J lost 0 bases, with 9 bases between them. CDR1 is MDHEN and CDR2 is SYDVKM in the germline V gene. This CDR3 comprises 13 residues. This chain's CDR3 is CASGRVSTDTQYF. The CDR3, as DNA: TGTGCCAGCGGCAGGGTCAGCACAGATACGCAGTATTTT.

The chain is built from TRBV30 and TRBJ2-1; 7 bases are a match to TRBD2. The CDR3 extends over 15 amino acids. Unmatched junction bases numbered 4, after V lost 2 bases and J lost 0 bases. CDR1 is GTSNPN and CDR2 is SVGIG in the germline V gene (reference sequence). CDR3 region: CAWSRGRGSYNEQFF. CDR3 DNA sequence: TGTGCCTGGAGTAGAGGGAGGGGCTCCTACAATGAGCAGTTCTTC.

J is TRBJ1-1 and V is TRBV5-6; a weak D match, TRBD1 (6 bases). CDR1 is SGHDT, CDR2 YYEEEE, per germline. V shed 7 bases and J shed 1 base, with 17 bases lying between them. There are 15 residues in the CDR3. The CDR3 coding sequence is TGTGCCAGCCGCAAACTCGACAGGACGAACACTGAAGCTTTCTTT. This gives the protein CASRKLDRTNTEAFF.

The V and J genes are TRBV7-2 and TRBJ2-2; 12 bases are a match to TRBD2. The CDR3 runs to 18 residues. V shed 1 base and J 6 bases; nucleotides not matched to a gene: 9. Germline assignment: CDR1 SGHTA and CDR2 FQGNSA. The CDR3: CASSLGLAGAPDAGELFF. Written as DNA, the CDR3 is TGTGCCAGCAGCTTAGGACTAGCGGGGGCTCCGGACGCCGGGGAGCTGTTTTTT.

The chain is built from TRBV19 and TRBJ2-2; no definite D call. The CDR3 length is 12 residues. Germline CDR1 reads LNHDA; CDR2 reads SQIVND (reference sequence). Trimming removed 11 bases from V and 0 bases from J, with 7 bases in between. CDR3 amino acids: CAAQTNTGELFF. CDR3 nucleotide sequence: TGTGCCGCACAGACGAACACCGGGGAGCTGTTTTTT.

The gene calls are TRBV10-3 and TRBJ1-5; the D is unclear. This CDR3 has 14 residues. Germline values: CDR1 ENHRY, CDR2 SYGVKD. The V and J ends lost 6 bases and 8 bases respectively, with 17 bases between them. The DNA for the CDR3 is TGTGCCATCAGGGAGGAGGGTTCCCAGAAGCCCCAGCATTTT. This sequence encodes CAIREEGSQKPQHF.

The chain employs TRBV11-2 and TRBJ1-1; weak D call: TRBD1 (6 bases). V was shortened by 5 bases and J by 5 bases, with 21 bases between the two germline ends. Germline CDR1 is SGHAT and CDR2 is FQNNGV. This CDR3 contains 16 residues. Here the CDR3 DNA reads TGTGCCAGCAGCGTAGGACAGCGCACTTGGGGAACTGAAGCTTTCTTT. It codes for CASSVGQRTWGTEAFF.

The chain carries TRBV19 and TRBJ1-4; 10 bases match TRBD1. CDR1 and CDR2 from the germline V gene are LNHDA and SQIVND (reference sequence). V gave up 5 bases and J gave up 5 bases; unmatched junction bases: 5. This CDR3 is 15 amino acids long. CDR3 bases: TGTGCCAGTAGTGGCCGGGACAGGGGAAATGAAAAACTGTTTTTT. Amino acid sequence: CASSGRDRGNEKLFF.

The rearrangement uses TRBV25-1 and TRBJ1-2; the match to TRBD1 covers 7 bases. V gave up 10 bases and J gave up 6 bases; unmatched junction bases: 5. Germline V gives CDR1 MGHDK, CDR2 SYGVNS. The CDR3 is made up of 11 amino acids. The DNA for the CDR3 is TGTGCCACCAAAGGGGGCCATGGCTACACCTTC. Translating it yields CATKGGHGYTF.

The gene calls are TRBV7-2 and TRBJ1-2; D unresolved. CDR3 length equals 14 residues. CDR1 is SGHTA and CDR2 is FQGNSA in the germline V gene. The germline V and J ends were trimmed by 3 bases and 4 bases, with 12 bases remaining between them. In DNA form, the CDR3 reads TGTGCCAGCAGCTTCGATAGAGTCCTCTATGGCTACACCTTC. Residues: CASSFDRVLYGYTF.

The chain links TRBV11-1 to TRBJ2-6; TRBD2 matches at 10 bases. After removal of 1 base from V and 4 bases from J, the junction contained 7 bases not matched to a gene. Germline CDR1 SGHAT, CDR2 FQDESV (reference sequence). The length of the CDR3 is 18 residues. CDR3 loop: CASSLDSGRATGANVLTF. As DNA, the CDR3 is TGTGCCAGCAGCTTAGACAGCGGGAGGGCCACAGGGGCCAACGTCCTGACTTTC.

The V and J genes are TRBV11-2 and TRBJ2-2; 11 bases match TRBD2. CDR1 and CDR2 (germline): SGHAT, FQNNGV. With V trimmed by 2 bases and J by 4 bases, 9 bases remained unmatched. This CDR3 is 18 amino acids long. CDR3 coding DNA: TGTGCCAGCAGCTTAACTAGCGGGAGCATAGGGGGCACCGGGGAGCTGTTTTTT. Its translation is CASSLTSGSIGGTGELFF.

The chain has TRBV6-5 and TRBJ2-7; D uncertain. The ends were cut back, 2 bases at V and 0 bases at J, with 5 bases in the middle. The CDR3 has 13 residues. Germline values: CDR1 MNHEY, CDR2 SVGAGI. Here the CDR3 DNA reads TGTGCCAGCAGTTACGGGCACTCCTACGAGCAGTACTTC. It encodes CASSYGHSYEQYF.